This T cell receptor beta chain is drawn from a study of early T cells in non-severe SARS-CoV-2 infection. In the study overall: Chains stayed unpaired after sequencing of bulk RNA from unsorted whole blood.

Trimming shortened V by 7 bases and J by 6 bases, and 16 bases separated the two germline ends. The CDR3 is made up of 12 amino acids. The germline V gene encodes CDR1 SQVTM and CDR2 ANQGSEA. For this clonotype: Antigen specificity is unknown.

The study's findings and limits: Matching with VDJdb favored anti-spike CD8 responses (missing private and CD4 specificities).

Unique molecular identifiers (one per individual cDNA molecule) were attached. TCRdb re-analysed the 5' RACE reads in MiXCR, keeping a single row per CDR3 protein. The table includes around 64,000 distinct CDR3 sequences, over 10% detected once. This TCR was recovered from an adult who was a healthcare worker with PCR-confirmed SARS-CoV-2 infection or an uninfected control (not recorded which). Source: whole blood, taken at baseline. The V and J genes are TRBV29-1 and TRBJ2-7, with a possible D match to TRBD2 (5 bases). CDR3 in amino acids: CSAGDTVSEQYF. CDR3 nucleotides: TGCAGCGCCGGGGATACCGTAAGCGAGCAGTACTTC.